These 28 T cell receptor beta chains were all obtained from the same sample, sequenced in a study of blood T cell repertoires in COVID-19. Only in-frame clones appear in the TCRdb table, and some are missing; sequencing was by immunoSEQ multiplex PCR. This sample has 250,000 or so clones, with 83% found just once. Material: PBMCs or T cells enriched from blood (not recorded which). The origin of the receptors is a woman aged 35 to 49 who had been exposed to COVID-19.

V gene TRBV5-1 combines with J gene TRBJ2-2, with D unresolved. The germline V gene encodes CDR1 SGHRS and CDR2 YFSETQ. CDR3 length: 13 amino acids. V was shortened by 0 bases and J by 5 bases, with 5 bases between the two germline ends. CDR3 sequence: CASSLAVTGELFF. In DNA, the CDR3 is TGCGCCAGCAGCTTGGCCGTGACCGGGGAGCTGTTTTTT.

The rearrangement joins TRBV28 to TRBJ2-7; 7 nucleotides match TRBD1. The CDR3 totals 15 residues. Germline values: CDR1 MDHEN, CDR2 SYDVKM. The trim removed 6 bases at V and 9 bases at J, leaving 17 bases unmatched. The CDR3 loop reads CASSPTTDRARVQYF. CDR3 bases: TGTGCCAGCAGCCCAACCACCGACAGGGCTAGGGTGCAGTACTTC.

The V call is TRBV4-2, the J call TRBJ1-4; D remains unclear. CDR3 length: 17 residues. Trimming pared 0 bases from V and 3 bases from J, leaving 14 bases between. The V gene's germline CDR1 is LGHNA and CDR2 YNFKEQ. CDR3 sequence (DNA): TGTGCCAGCAGCCAAGAGGGGAGTTTTGGTGCTAATGAAAAACTGTTTTTT. Its translation: CASSQEGSFGANEKLFF.

The genes are TRBV6-1 and TRBJ1-6; maybe TRBD1 (5 bases). Germline lookup yields CDR1 MNHNS and CDR2 SASEGT. V gave up 0 bases and J gave up 10 bases, with 13 bases separating them. The CDR3 sequence is 15 residues long. CDR3 amino acids: CASSEASGISSPLHF. The CDR3 coding sequence is TGTGCCAGCAGTGAAGCTTCAGGGATTTCCTCACCCCTCCACTTT.

This chain joins TRBV18 and TRBJ1-2; D is undetermined. The CDR3 has 13 amino acids. In germline, CDR1 is KGHSH, CDR2 LQKENI. The V end lost 3 bases, the J end lost 5 bases, and 10 bases lay between the germline ends. CDR3 nucleotides: TGTGCCAGCTCACCTTTCAGTTTGTATGGCTACACCTTC. This gives the protein CASSPFSLYGYTF.

The chain couples TRBV2 to TRBJ2-3; 9 positions agree with TRBD1. The CDR3 totals 16 residues. The J segment lost 4 bases and the V segment lost 8 bases, leaving 13 bases of the junction unmatched. Germline CDR1 and CDR2: SNHLY and FYNNEI. The CDR3 sequence: CASLEAQGARADTQYF. CDR3 bases: TGTGCCAGCCTCGAGGCACAGGGGGCTCGGGCAGATACGCAGTATTTT.

This rearrangement joins TRBV5-1 to TRBJ1-1; TRBD1 matches 9 bases. Germline CDR1 SGHRS, CDR2 YFSETQ. J gave up 4 bases and V 5 bases, and 12 bases lay outside the gene matches. The CDR3 sequence is 16 residues long. Written as DNA, the CDR3 is TGCGCCAGCAGTCCCGGACAGGGGAGTAGCGGCACTGAAGCTTTCTTT. Its protein is CASSPGQGSSGTEAFF.

V gene TRBV23-1 combines with J gene TRBJ1-5; D is unclear. TRBV23-1 is assigned to the ORF class and has an uncertain function. V lost 6 bases and J lost 2, with 17 bases in between. The CDR3 runs 16 residues. DNA of the CDR3: TGCGCCAGCAGCAGCCGACCCGACCGGGGCAATCAGCCCCAGCATTTT. It translates to CASSSRPDRGNQPQHF.

J is TRBJ2-1 and V is TRBV19; possible D gene TRBD1, 5 bases. The CDR3 loop spans 18 amino acids. V was shortened by 3 bases and J by 6 bases, with 24 bases between the two germline ends. Germline lookup yields CDR1 LNHDA and CDR2 SQIVND (reference sequence). The CDR3: CASSISVLMGRNFNEQFF. The CDR3 DNA sequence: TGTGCCAGTAGTATTTCTGTTTTGATGGGGCGGAATTTCAATGAGCAGTTCTTC.

This rearrangement joins TRBV28 to TRBJ2-7, with TRBD1 matching 7 bases. V lost 6 bases and J lost 4; bases outside the gene matches: 12. The length of the CDR3 is 15 residues. The germline CDR1 and CDR2 sequences are MDHEN and SYDVKM. The CDR3 spells CASSRPGQETYEQYF. The CDR3 coding sequence is TGTGCCAGCAGCCGCCCCGGACAGGAAACTTACGAGCAGTACTTC.

This sequence joins TRBV28 and TRBJ1-2, with 8 bases that match TRBD1. Germline CDR1 reads MDHEN; CDR2 reads SYDVKM. This CDR3 is built from 17 residues. With V trimmed by 3 bases and J by 5 bases, 14 bases remained unmatched. DNA for the CDR3: TGTGCCAGCAGTTTTTCAGGATCAGGGGGCCTTGTGTATGGCTACACCTTC. Translated: CASSFSGSGGLVYGYTF.

The chain uses TRBV7-9 and TRBJ1-1; possible D gene TRBD1, 5 bases. This CDR3 spans 15 amino acids. Germline CDR1 is SEHNR and CDR2 is FQNEAQ (reference sequence). V gave up 2 bases and J gave up 1 base, with 11 bases separating them. In DNA form, the CDR3 reads TGTGCCAGCAGCTTACAAGGGGCGGCGAACACTGAAGCTTTCTTT. Protein product: CASSLQGAANTEAFF.

This clone was seen a handful of times. The chain is built from TRBV5-1 and TRBJ1-1; no definite D call. The length of the CDR3 is 13 residues. In germline, CDR1 is SGHRS, CDR2 YFSETQ. Trimming shortened V by 4 bases and J by 1 base, and 8 bases separated the two germline ends. CDR3 sequence reads: CASSVQENTEAFF. CDR3 sequence (DNA): TGCGCCAGCAGCGTCCAGGAGAACACTGAAGCTTTCTTT.

The chain carries TRBV5-1 and TRBJ1-1; 7 bases line up with TRBD1. This CDR3 has 16 amino acids. CDR1 SGHRS and CDR2 YFSETQ come from the germline V gene. The V segment lost 5 bases and the J segment 0 bases; nucleotides outside the gene matches: 10. The CDR3 spells CASSRTGQYMNTEAFF. The CDR3 nucleotides read TGCGCCAGCAGTCGGACAGGCCAATACATGAACACTGAAGCTTTCTTT.

This chain connects TRBV18 to TRBJ2-2; no reliable D call. CDR3 length: 14 amino acids. V lost 2 bases to trimming and J lost 8 bases, with 12 bases between them. Germline lookup yields CDR1 KGHSH and CDR2 LQKENI. CDR3 loop: CASSPFEALGELFF. The CDR3 DNA is TGTGCCAGCTCACCATTCGAGGCACTTGGGGAGCTGTTTTTT. Looking up the rest from reference TRBV18 and TRBJ2-2 gives the full variable domain: NAGVMQNPRHLVRRRGQEARLRCSPMKGHSHVYWYRQLPEEGLKFMVYLQKENIIDESGMPKERFSAEFPKEGPSILRIQQVVRGDSAAYFCASSPFEALGELFFGEGSRLTVL.

This clone was counted only a few times. CDR3: CASSPAAGANVLTF. In DNA form, the CDR3 reads TGCGCCAGCAGCCCGGCGGCTGGGGCCAACGTCCTGACTTTC. The chain uses TRBV5-1 and TRBJ2-6; D gene uncertain. Germline CDR1 reads SGHRS; CDR2 reads YFSETQ. CDR3 size: 14 residues. Trimming pared 4 bases from V and 2 bases from J, leaving 7 bases between.

The chain uses TRBV4-3 and TRBJ2-5, with 12 bases identical to TRBD2. Unmatched junction bases numbered 1, after V lost 0 bases and J lost 2 bases. The length of the CDR3 is 16 residues. Germline-derived CDR1 and CDR2 are LGHNA and YSLEER. As DNA, the CDR3 is TGCGCCAGCAGCCAAGAAACTAGCGGGGGGCAAGAGACCCAGTACTTC. This codes for CASSQETSGGQETQYF.

This chain connects TRBV7-9 to TRBJ2-3, with TRBD2 matching 10 bases. There are 15 residues in the CDR3. The V gene's germline CDR1 is SEHNR and CDR2 FQNEAQ (reference sequence). V trimming: 5 bases; J trimming: 4 bases; junction bases outside the gene matches: 6. In DNA form, the CDR3 reads TGTGCCAGCAGCCTGCTAGCGGGGGCCGCAGATACGCAGTATTTT. Encoded protein: CASSLLAGAADTQYF.

DNA for the CDR3: TGTGCCAGCAGCCCCCGGACAGGGTTCAATTCACCCCTCCACTTT. The encoded protein is CASSPRTGFNSPLHF. This chain uses TRBV7-6 with TRBJ1-6, with 8 bases identical to TRBD1. Trimming removed 5 bases from V and 7 bases from J; junction bases left unmatched: 7. The CDR3 extends over 15 amino acids. CDR1 and CDR2 (germline): SGHVS, FNYEAQ. The whole variable domain, remainder taken from reference TRBV7-6 and TRBJ1-6, is GAGVSQSPRYKVTKRGQDVALRCDPISGHVSLYWYRQALGQGPEFLTYFNYEAQQDKSGLPNDRFSAERPEGSISTLTIQRTEQRDSAMYRCASSPRTGFNSPLHFGNGTRLTVT.

This chain links TRBV4-1 with TRBJ2-5; 9 bases are a match to TRBD1. The CDR3 extends over 15 amino acids. CDR1 is MGHRA, CDR2 YSYEKL, per germline. V lost 2 bases to trimming and J lost 4 bases; unmatched junction nucleotides: 5. CDR3 DNA sequence: TGCGCCAGCAGCCAACCCGGGACAGGGATAGAGACCCAGTACTTC. This sequence encodes CASSQPGTGIETQYF.

The chain carries TRBV14 and TRBJ1-6; tentatively, D is TRBD1 (6 bases). V dropped 1 base and J dropped 10 bases, with 14 bases sitting between them. Germline CDR1 SGHDN, CDR2 FVKESK. The CDR3 consists of 15 residues. The CDR3 region has the DNA TGTGCCAGCAGCCAAGCCAGGGGCGGTCAATCACCCCTCCACTTT. Its protein is CASSQARGGQSPLHF.

The chain's CDR3 is CASRGTDRPYGYTF. The CDR3 coding sequence is TGTGCCAGCAGAGGCACAGACCGTCCTTATGGCTACACCTTC. The rearrangement joins TRBV28 to TRBJ1-2; D remains ambiguous. The CDR3 extends over 14 amino acids. V lost 6 bases, J lost 5 bases, and 16 bases lay in between. Germline loops: CDR1 MDHEN, CDR2 SYDVKM.

This sequence joins TRBV9 and TRBJ2-5; D possibly corresponds to TRBD2 (5 bases). This CDR3 spans 16 amino acids. V dropped 3 bases and J dropped 5 bases, with 20 bases sitting between them. The germline CDR1 and CDR2 sequences are SGDLS and YYNGEE. The chain's CDR3 is CASSEDTGKGRETQYF. CDR3 nucleotides: TGTGCCAGCAGCGAAGACACGGGAAAGGGTCGGGAGACCCAGTACTTC.

V gene TRBV5-6 combines with J gene TRBJ1-1, with 9 bases identical to TRBD1. Germline V gene data show CDR1 as SGHDT and CDR2 as YYEEEE. J lost 5 bases, V lost 6 bases, and 17 bases had no gene match. CDR3 length: 17 residues. The CDR3 reads CASIPASDRGWGTEAFF. In DNA form, the CDR3 reads TGTGCCAGCATCCCCGCTTCGGACAGGGGTTGGGGTACTGAAGCTTTCTTT.

The V call is TRBV7-3, the J call TRBJ2-3; TRBD1 is a possible D gene (6 bases). The ends were cut back, 1 base at V and 2 bases at J, with 13 bases in the middle. The germline V gene encodes CDR1 SGHTA and CDR2 FQGTGA. This CDR3 contains 16 residues. The CDR3 coding sequence is TGTGCCAGCAGCTTAATAGGGCAGGGGTCCACAGATACGCAGTATTTT. This translates into CASSLIGQGSTDTQYF. Full variable domain (rest looked up from reference TRBV7-3 and TRBJ2-3): GAGVSQTPSNKVTEKGKYVELRCDPISGHTALYWYRQSLGQGPEFLIYFQGTGAADDSGLPNDRFFAVRPEGSVSTLKIQRTERGDSAVYLCASSLIGQGSTDTQYFGPGTRLTVL.

The V gene is TRBV10-3, the J gene TRBJ1-2; D may be TRBD1 (6 bases). The ends were cut back, 5 bases at V and 4 bases at J, with 11 bases in the middle. The germline gives CDR1 ENHRY, CDR2 SYGVKD. There are 13 residues in the CDR3. The CDR3 DNA sequence: TGTGCCATCAGTCAGGACAGCGGCTATGGCTACACCTTC. It translates to CAISQDSGYGYTF.

The chain employs TRBV4-3 and TRBJ2-2; D perhaps matches TRBD1 (5 bases). Trimming left V 0 bases short and J 7 bases short, with 12 bases between. The length of the CDR3 is 15 residues. CDR1 and CDR2 from the germline V gene are LGHNA and YSLEER. The CDR3 nucleotides are TGCGCCAGCAGCCAAGATTTGGGGCGAGGCGGGGAGCTGTTTTTT. Its protein product is CASSQDLGRGGELFF.

This chain uses TRBV15 with TRBJ1-1; D is unclear. The CDR3 is 14 amino acids. The V and J ends lost 5 bases and 3 bases respectively, with 13 bases between them. CDR1 is LNHNV, CDR2 YYDKDF, per germline (reference sequence). Here the CDR3 reads CATSGNMGDTEAFF. In DNA, the CDR3 is TGTGCCACCAGCGGCAACATGGGAGACACTGAAGCTTTCTTT.